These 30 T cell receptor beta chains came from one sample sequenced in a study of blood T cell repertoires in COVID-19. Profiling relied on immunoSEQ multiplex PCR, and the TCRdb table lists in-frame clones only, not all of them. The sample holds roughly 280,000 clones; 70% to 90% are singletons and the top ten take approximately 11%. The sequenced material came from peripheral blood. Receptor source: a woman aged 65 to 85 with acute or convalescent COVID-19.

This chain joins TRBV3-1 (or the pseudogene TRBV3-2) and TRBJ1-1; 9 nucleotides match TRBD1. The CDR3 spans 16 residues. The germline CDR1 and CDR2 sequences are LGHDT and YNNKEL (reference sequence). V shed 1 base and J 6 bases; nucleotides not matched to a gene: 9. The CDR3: CASSQGGTGLGPEAFF. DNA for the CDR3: TGTGCCAGCAGCCAAGGGGGGACAGGGCTGGGGCCTGAAGCTTTCTTT.

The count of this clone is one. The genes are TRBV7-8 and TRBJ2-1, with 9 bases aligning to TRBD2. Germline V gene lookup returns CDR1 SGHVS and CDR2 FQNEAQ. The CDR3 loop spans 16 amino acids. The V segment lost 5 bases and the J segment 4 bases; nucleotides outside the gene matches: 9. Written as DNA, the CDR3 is TGTGCCAGCAGCGTCAAGCGGACTAGCGAATACAATGAGCAGTTCTTC. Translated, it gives CASSVKRTSEYNEQFF. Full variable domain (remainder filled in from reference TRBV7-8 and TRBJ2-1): GAGVSQSPRYKVAKRGQDVALRCDPISGHVSLFWYQQALGQGPEFLTYFQNEAQLDKSGLPSDRFFAERPEGSVSTLKIQRTQQEDSAVYLCASSVKRTSEYNEQFFGPGTRLTVL.

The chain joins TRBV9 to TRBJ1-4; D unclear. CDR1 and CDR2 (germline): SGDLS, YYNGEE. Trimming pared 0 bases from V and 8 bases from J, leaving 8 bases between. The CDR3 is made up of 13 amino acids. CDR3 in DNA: TGTGCCAGCAGCGTAGGGCAGGCAGAAAAACTGTTTTTT. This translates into CASSVGQAEKLFF.

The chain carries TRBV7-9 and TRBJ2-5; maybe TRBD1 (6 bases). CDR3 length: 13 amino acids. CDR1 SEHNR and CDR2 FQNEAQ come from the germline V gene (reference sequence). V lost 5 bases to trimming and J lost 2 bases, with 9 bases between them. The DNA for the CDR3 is TGTGCCAGCAGCCGGGACACACAAGAGACCCAGTACTTC. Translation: CASSRDTQETQYF.

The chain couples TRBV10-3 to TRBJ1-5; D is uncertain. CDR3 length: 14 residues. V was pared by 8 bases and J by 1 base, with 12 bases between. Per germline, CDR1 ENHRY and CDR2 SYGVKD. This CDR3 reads CAISPGTSNQPQHF. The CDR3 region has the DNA TGTGCCATCTCCCCGGGAACGAGCAATCAGCCCCAGCATTTT.

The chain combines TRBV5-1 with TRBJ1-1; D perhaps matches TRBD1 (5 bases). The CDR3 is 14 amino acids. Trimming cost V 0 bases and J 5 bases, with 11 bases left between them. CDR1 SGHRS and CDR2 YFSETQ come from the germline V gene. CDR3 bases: TGCGCCAGCAGCTTGGACCCAGGGCGGACTGAAGCTTTCTTT. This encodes CASSLDPGRTEAFF.

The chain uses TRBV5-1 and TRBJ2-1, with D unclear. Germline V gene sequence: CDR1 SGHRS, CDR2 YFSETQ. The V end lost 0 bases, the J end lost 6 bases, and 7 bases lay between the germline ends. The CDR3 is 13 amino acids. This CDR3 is CASSLGGSNEQFF. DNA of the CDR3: TGCGCCAGCAGCTTGGGAGGAAGCAATGAGCAGTTCTTC. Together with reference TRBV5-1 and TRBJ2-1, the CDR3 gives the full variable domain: KAGVTQTPRYLIKTRGQQVTLSCSPISGHRSVSWYQQTPGQGLQFLFEYFSETQRNKGNFPGRFSGRQFSNSRSEMNVSTLELGDSALYLCASSLGGSNEQFFGPGTRLTVL.

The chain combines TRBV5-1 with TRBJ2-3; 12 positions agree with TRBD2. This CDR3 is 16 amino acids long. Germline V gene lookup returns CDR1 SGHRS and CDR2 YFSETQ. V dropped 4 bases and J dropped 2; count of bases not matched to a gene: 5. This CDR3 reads CASSPRLAGVTDTQYF. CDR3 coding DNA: TGCGCCAGCAGCCCTAGACTAGCGGGGGTCACAGATACGCAGTATTTT.

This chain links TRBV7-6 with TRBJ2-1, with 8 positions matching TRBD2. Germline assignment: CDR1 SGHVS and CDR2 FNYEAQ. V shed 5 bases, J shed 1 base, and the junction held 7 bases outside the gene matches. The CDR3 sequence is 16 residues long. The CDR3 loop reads CASSPRAGGSYNEQFF. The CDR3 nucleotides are TGTGCCAGCAGCCCGAGGGCGGGGGGATCCTACAATGAGCAGTTCTTC.

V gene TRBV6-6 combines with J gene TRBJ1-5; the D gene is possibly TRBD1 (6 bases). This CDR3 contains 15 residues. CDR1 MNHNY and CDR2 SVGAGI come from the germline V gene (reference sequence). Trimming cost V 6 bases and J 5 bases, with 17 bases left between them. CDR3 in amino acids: CASSPHGGRDQPQHF. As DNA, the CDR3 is TGTGCCAGCAGCCCTCACGGGGGGCGGGATCAGCCCCAGCATTTT.

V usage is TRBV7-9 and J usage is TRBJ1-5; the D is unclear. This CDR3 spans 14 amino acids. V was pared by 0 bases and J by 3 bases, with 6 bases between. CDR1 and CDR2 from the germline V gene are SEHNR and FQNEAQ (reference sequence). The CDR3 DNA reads TGTGCCAGCAGCTTAGCACAGTCCAATCAGCCCCAGCATTTT. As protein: CASSLAQSNQPQHF.

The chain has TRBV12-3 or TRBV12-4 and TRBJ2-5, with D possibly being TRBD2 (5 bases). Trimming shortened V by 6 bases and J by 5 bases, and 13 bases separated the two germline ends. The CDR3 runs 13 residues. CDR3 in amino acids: CASRELSGETQYF. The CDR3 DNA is TGTGCCAGCAGGGAACTGTCGGGGGAGACCCAGTACTTC.

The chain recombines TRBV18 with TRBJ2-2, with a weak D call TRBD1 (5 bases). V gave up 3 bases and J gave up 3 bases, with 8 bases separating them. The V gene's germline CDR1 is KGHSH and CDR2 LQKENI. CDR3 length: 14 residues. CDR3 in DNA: TGTGCCAGCTCACCCCCAGGGTACACCGGGGAGCTGTTTTTT. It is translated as CASSPPGYTGELFF.

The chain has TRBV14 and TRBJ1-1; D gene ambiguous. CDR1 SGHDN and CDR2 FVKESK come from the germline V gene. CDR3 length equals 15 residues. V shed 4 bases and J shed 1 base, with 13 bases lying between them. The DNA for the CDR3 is TGTGCCAGCAGCCTTTGGGCCGGCAGGAACACTGAAGCTTTCTTT. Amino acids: CASSLWAGRNTEAFF. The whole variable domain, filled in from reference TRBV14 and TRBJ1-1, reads EAGVTQFPSHSVIEKGQTVTLRCDPISGHDNLYWYRRVMGKEIKFLLHFVKESKQDESGMPNNRFLAERTGGTYSTLKVQPAELEDSGVYFCASSLWAGRNTEAFFGQGTRLTVV.

Here the CDR3 DNA reads TGTGCCAGCAGCCCGCGAGCGGTCAATACTGGGGACATTCAGTACTTC. Translation: CASSPRAVNTGDIQYF. The chain couples TRBV11-2 to TRBJ2-4; tentatively, D is TRBD2 (5 bases). The CDR3 runs to 16 residues. CDR1 SGHAT and CDR2 FQNNGV come from the germline V gene. The V and J ends lost 5 bases and 8 bases respectively, with 22 bases between them. Combining the CDR3 with reference TRBV11-2 and TRBJ2-4 gives the whole variable domain EAGVAQSPRYKIIEKRQSVAFWCNPISGHATLYWYQQILGQGPKLLIQFQNNGVVDDSQLPKDRFSAERLKGVDSTLKIQPAKLEDSAVYLCASSPRAVNTGDIQYFGAGTRLSVL.

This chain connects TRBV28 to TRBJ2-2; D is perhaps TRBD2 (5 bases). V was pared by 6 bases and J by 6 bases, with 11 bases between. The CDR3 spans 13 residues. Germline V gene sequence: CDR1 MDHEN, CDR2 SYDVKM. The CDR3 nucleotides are TGTGCCAGCAGCCCACGGGGTTCCGGGGAGCTGTTTTTT. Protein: CASSPRGSGELFF.

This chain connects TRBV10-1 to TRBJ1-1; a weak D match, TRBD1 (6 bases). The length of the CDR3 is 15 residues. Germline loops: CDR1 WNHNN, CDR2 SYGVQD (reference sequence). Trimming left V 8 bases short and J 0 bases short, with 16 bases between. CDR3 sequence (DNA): TGCGCCAGCCCCAAGGGGGAGGGGATGAACACTGAAGCTTTCTTT. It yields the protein CASPKGEGMNTEAFF.

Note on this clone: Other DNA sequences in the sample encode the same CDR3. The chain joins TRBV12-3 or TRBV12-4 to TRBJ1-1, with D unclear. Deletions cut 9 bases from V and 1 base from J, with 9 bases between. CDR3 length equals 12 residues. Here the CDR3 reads CASSPGNTEAFF. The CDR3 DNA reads TGTGCCAGTAGCCCTGGGAACACTGAAGCTTTCTTT.

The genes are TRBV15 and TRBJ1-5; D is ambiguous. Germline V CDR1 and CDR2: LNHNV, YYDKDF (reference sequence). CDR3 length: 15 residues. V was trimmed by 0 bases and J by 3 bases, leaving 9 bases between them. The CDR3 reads CATSRDRQVNQPQHF. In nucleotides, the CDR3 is TGTGCCACCAGCAGAGATCGACAAGTCAATCAGCCCCAGCATTTT.

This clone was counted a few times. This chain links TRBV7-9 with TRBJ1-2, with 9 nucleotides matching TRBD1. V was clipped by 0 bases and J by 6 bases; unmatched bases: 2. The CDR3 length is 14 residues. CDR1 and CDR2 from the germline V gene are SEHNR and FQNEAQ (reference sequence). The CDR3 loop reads CASSLARTGDGYTF. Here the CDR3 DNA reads TGTGCCAGCAGCTTAGCCCGGACAGGGGATGGCTACACCTTC.

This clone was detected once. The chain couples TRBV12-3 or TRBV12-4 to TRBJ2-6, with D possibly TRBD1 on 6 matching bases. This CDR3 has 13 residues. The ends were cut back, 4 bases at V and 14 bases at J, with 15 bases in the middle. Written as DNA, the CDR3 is TGTGCCAGCAGTTGGCCCCTTAGGGGGATCCTGACTTTC. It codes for CASSWPLRGILTF.

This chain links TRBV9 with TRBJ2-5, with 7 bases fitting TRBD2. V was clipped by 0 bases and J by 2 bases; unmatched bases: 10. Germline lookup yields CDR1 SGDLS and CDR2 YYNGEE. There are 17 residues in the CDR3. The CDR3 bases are TGTGCCAGCAGCGTAGCTGGGAGCGGGACCTTGCAAGAGACCCAGTACTTC. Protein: CASSVAGSGTLQETQYF.

The CDR3 sequence: CASEEGQGMNTEAFF. The CDR3 DNA follows: TGTGCCAGCGAAGAGGGACAGGGGATGAACACTGAAGCTTTCTTT. The chain employs TRBV6-6 and TRBJ1-1, with 10 bases that match TRBD1. Germline lookup yields CDR1 MNHNY and CDR2 SVGAGI (reference sequence). V lost 8 bases and J lost 0; bases outside the gene matches: 6. The CDR3 sequence is 15 residues long.

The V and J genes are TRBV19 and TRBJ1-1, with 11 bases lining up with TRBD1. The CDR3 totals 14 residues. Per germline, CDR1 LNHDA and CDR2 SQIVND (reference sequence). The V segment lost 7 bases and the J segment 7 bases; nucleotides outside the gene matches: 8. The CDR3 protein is CASKDGQGAFEAFF. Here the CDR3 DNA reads TGTGCCAGTAAGGATGGACAGGGGGCCTTTGAAGCTTTCTTT. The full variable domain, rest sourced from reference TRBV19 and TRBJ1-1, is DGGITQSPKYLFRKEGQNVTLSCEQNLNHDAMYWYRQDPGQGLRLIYYSQIVNDFQKGDIAEGYSVSREKKESFPLTVTSAQKNPTAFYLCASKDGQGAFEAFFGQGTRLTVV.

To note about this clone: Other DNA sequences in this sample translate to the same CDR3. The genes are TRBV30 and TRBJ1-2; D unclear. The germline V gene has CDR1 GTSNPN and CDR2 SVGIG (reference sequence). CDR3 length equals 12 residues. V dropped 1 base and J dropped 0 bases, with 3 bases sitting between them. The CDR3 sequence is CAWSGANYGYTF. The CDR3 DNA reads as TGTGCCTGGAGTGGAGCTAACTATGGCTACACCTTC.

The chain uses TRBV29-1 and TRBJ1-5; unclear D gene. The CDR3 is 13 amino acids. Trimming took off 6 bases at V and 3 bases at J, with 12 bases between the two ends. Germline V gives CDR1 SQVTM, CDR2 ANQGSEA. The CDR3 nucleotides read TGCAGCGTCACGTGGGCCCTCAATCAGCCCCAGCATTTT. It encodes CSVTWALNQPQHF. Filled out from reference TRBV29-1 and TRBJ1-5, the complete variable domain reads SAVISQKPSRDICQRGTSLTIQCQVDSQVTMMFWYRQQPGQSLTLIATANQGSEATYESGFVIDKFPISRPNLTFSTLTVSNMSPEDSSIYLCSVTWALNQPQHFGDGTRLSIL.

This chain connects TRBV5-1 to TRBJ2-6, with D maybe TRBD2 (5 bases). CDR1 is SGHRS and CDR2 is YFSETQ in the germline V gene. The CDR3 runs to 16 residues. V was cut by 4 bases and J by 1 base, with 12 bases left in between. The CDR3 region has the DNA TGCGCCAGCAGCAGCGGACGGCCGTCTGGGGCCAACGTCCTGACTTTC. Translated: CASSSGRPSGANVLTF.

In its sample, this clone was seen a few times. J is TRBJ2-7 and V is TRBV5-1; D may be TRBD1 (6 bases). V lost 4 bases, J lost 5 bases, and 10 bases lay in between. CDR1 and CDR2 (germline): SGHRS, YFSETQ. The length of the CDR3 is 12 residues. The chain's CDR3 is CASSEQGNEQYF. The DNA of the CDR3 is TGCGCCAGCAGCGAACAGGGTAACGAGCAGTACTTC.

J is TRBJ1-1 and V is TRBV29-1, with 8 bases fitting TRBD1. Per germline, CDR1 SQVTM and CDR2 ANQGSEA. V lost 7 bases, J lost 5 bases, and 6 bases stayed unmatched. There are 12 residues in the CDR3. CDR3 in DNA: TGCAGCGCTAGGACAGGGTCTACTGAAGCTTTCTTT. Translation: CSARTGSTEAFF.

The CDR3 is CASRKYGRGNYGYTF. In DNA, the CDR3 is TGCGCCAGCAGGAAATACGGGAGGGGGAACTATGGCTACACCTTC. The V call is TRBV5-1, the J call TRBJ1-2; D perhaps matches TRBD1 (6 bases). This CDR3 has 15 residues. Trimming removed 5 bases at V and 2 bases at J, with 16 bases between. Germline lookup yields CDR1 SGHRS and CDR2 YFSETQ.